The 18 T cell receptor beta chains below were found in one sample sequenced in a study of cytomegalovirus exposure and HLA in healthy donors. The PCR was carried out with 60 Vbeta primers and 13 Jbeta primers. Repertoires were generated with immunoSEQ multiplex PCR, while TCRdb's copy carries only in-frame clones and drops some. This sample has some 190,000 clones; under 9.5% occur once, and the top ten carry over 1%. Sequencing was carried out using PBMCs. These receptors all come from a woman aged 30 to 39 in good health and CMV-seropositive.

The chain is built from TRBV7-8 and TRBJ2-7; 9 bases align to TRBD1. Per germline, CDR1 SGHVS and CDR2 FQNEAQ. The CDR3 covers 15 residues. The V gene end was trimmed by 5 bases and the J gene end by 5 bases; junction bases not matched to a gene: 10. The CDR3 DNA reads TGTGCCAGCAGCCTACCCCGGGACAGGGCCGACGAGCAGTACTTC. Protein product: CASSLPRDRADEQYF.

To note about this clone: The conserved final phenylalanine or tryptophan is absent from the CDR3, which likely points to a read error. The chain has TRBV7-2 and TRBJ2-2; a possible D gene is TRBD1 (6 bases). The CDR3 loop spans 14 amino acids. CDR1 and CDR2 from the germline V gene are SGHTA and FQGNSA. Trimming removed 4 bases at V and 4 bases at J, with 10 bases between. For the CDR3, the DNA is TGTGCCAGCAGCTCACAACAGGGCACCGGGGAGCTGTTTGTT. Residues: CASSSQQGTGELFV.

This chain links TRBV5-4 with TRBJ2-5; a weak D match, TRBD1 (5 bases). Looked up from germline, CDR1 is SGHNT and CDR2 is YYREEE (reference sequence). The CDR3 has 14 residues. The V and J ends lost 4 bases and 5 bases respectively, with 15 bases between them. The chain's CDR3 is CASSPRRGEETQYF. DNA for the CDR3: TGTGCCAGCAGCCCTCGAAGGGGTGAGGAGACCCAGTACTTC.

The sample holds a few counts of this clone. V gene TRBV10-3 combines with J gene TRBJ2-1; D remains unclear. V lost 8 bases and J lost 6, with 14 bases in between. CDR3 length: 13 amino acids. Germline CDR1 ENHRY, CDR2 SYGVKD. The CDR3, as DNA: TGTGCCATCGGGCCTCTGGGCATCAATGAGCAGTTCTTC. This gives the protein CAIGPLGINEQFF.

The chain couples TRBV2 to TRBJ1-1, with TRBD1 as a possible D gene (5 bases). Trimming took 2 bases from V and 1 from J, leaving 11 bases between them. CDR1 and CDR2 from the germline V gene are SNHLY and FYNNEI. There are 15 residues in the CDR3. The CDR3 here is CASSERGRQNTEAFF. CDR3 bases: TGTGCCAGCAGTGAAAGGGGTAGACAGAACACTGAAGCTTTCTTT.

This clone was recorded a few times. V and J are TRBV5-1 and TRBJ2-2; tentatively, D is TRBD1 (6 bases). The CDR3 is 13 amino acids. V lost 4 bases to trimming and J lost 7 bases, with 11 bases between them. Germline V gives CDR1 SGHRS, CDR2 YFSETQ. The CDR3 DNA is TGCGCCAGCAGCCTAGGGGGTTACGGGGAGCTGTTTTTT. Amino acids: CASSLGGYGELFF. The whole variable domain, remainder taken from reference TRBV5-1 and TRBJ2-2, is KAGVTQTPRYLIKTRGQQVTLSCSPISGHRSVSWYQQTPGQGLQFLFEYFSETQRNKGNFPGRFSGRQFSNSRSEMNVSTLELGDSALYLCASSLGGYGELFFGEGSRLTVL.

This clone came up a few times. The rearrangement links TRBV7-7 to TRBJ1-4, with 9 bases aligning to TRBD1. Looked up from germline, CDR1 is SSHAT and CDR2 is FNYEAQ (reference sequence). The CDR3 has 13 amino acids. V lost 4 bases to trimming and J lost 8 bases; unmatched junction nucleotides: 2. The CDR3 nucleotides read TGTGCCAGCAGCTCGGACAGGGGCGAAAAACTGTTTTTT. Amino acids: CASSSDRGEKLFF.

This clone was detected only a few times. J is TRBJ1-4 and V is TRBV4-2, with a tentative D call TRBD1 (5 bases). Trimming shortened V by 10 bases and J by 6 bases, and 18 bases separated the two germline ends. The CDR3 is made up of 14 amino acids. Per the germline V gene, CDR1 is LGHNA and CDR2 is YNFKEQ. DNA for the CDR3: TGTGCCACCGCGAAGGAGGGGAGAGATGAAAAACTGTTTTTT. Its translation is CATAKEGRDEKLFF.

The chain is built from TRBV6-6 and TRBJ1-1, with a possible D match to TRBD1 (5 bases). Per the germline V gene, CDR1 is MNHNY and CDR2 is SVGAGI (reference sequence). Trimming shortened V by 7 bases and J by 7 bases, and 16 bases separated the two germline ends. This CDR3 has 13 residues. CDR3: CASTPHGGNEAFF. The CDR3 DNA reads as TGTGCCAGCACCCCTCACGGGGGGAATGAAGCTTTCTTT.

This sequence joins TRBV4-1 and TRBJ2-1; D ambiguous. The CDR3 contains 13 residues. In germline, CDR1 is MGHRA, CDR2 YSYEKL. The V and J ends lost 2 bases and 8 bases respectively, with 10 bases between them. In nucleotides, the CDR3 is TGCGCCAGCAGCCAATGGTACGGTGATGAGCAGTTCTTC. This codes for CASSQWYGDEQFF.

CDR3 coding DNA: TGCGCCAGCAGCTTGGAACCGCTACCCTACGAGCAGTACTTC. Protein: CASSLEPLPYEQYF. V and J are TRBV5-1 and TRBJ2-7; no firm D call. V gave up 0 bases and J gave up 2 bases, with 9 bases separating them. This CDR3 has 14 residues. Germline-derived CDR1 and CDR2 are SGHRS and YFSETQ.

This chain connects TRBV6-1 to TRBJ1-1; TRBD1 aligns across 7 bases. V shed 7 bases and J 5 bases; nucleotides not matched to a gene: 10. The CDR3 consists of 14 residues. The V gene's germline CDR1 is MNHNS and CDR2 SASEGT. The CDR3 nucleotides read TGTGCCAGCACCATACCGGCAGGGGGGACTGAAGCTTTCTTT. This sequence encodes CASTIPAGGTEAFF.

This rearrangement joins TRBV6-6 to TRBJ2-5, with 10 bases lining up with TRBD2. The J call could be wrong; TRBJ2-7 is a better fit for the DNA end. The V gene's germline CDR1 is MNHNY and CDR2 SVGAGI (reference sequence). The CDR3 consists of 16 residues. CDR3 residues: CASSYSGASGSYEQYF. CDR3 nucleotide sequence: TGTGCCAGCAGTTACTCGGGTGCTAGCGGGAGCTACGAGCAGTACTTC.

This clone was observed a few times. The CDR3 sequence is CASSQGQGNTEAFF. CDR3 nucleotide sequence: TGTGCCAGCTCCCAGGGACAGGGGAACACTGAAGCTTTCTTT. The rearrangement joins TRBV18 to TRBJ1-1, with TRBD1 matching over 9 bases. Looked up from germline, CDR1 is KGHSH and CDR2 is LQKENI. V lost 6 bases and J lost 1; bases outside the gene matches: 3. The CDR3 sequence is 14 residues long. Combining the CDR3 with reference TRBV18 and TRBJ1-1 gives the whole variable domain NAGVMQNPRHLVRRRGQEARLRCSPMKGHSHVYWYRQLPEEGLKFMVYLQKENIIDESGMPKERFSAEFPKEGPSILRIQQVVRGDSAAYFCASSQGQGNTEAFFGQGTRLTVV.

The sample holds a few counts of this clone. The chain recombines TRBV5-6 with TRBJ1-3, with 7 bases that match TRBD1. J lost 4 bases, V lost 0 bases, and 4 bases had no gene match. CDR1 is SGHDT, CDR2 YYEEEE, per germline. CDR3 length: 15 residues. This CDR3 is CASSLGQGGGNTIYF. The CDR3, as DNA: TGTGCCAGCAGCTTGGGACAGGGAGGAGGAAACACCATATATTTT.

In this sample, this clone turned up a few times. V and J are TRBV6-1 and TRBJ2-7; 7 bases align to TRBD1. This CDR3 is built from 15 residues. V gave up 9 bases and J gave up 3 bases; unmatched junction bases: 14. CDR1 is MNHNS and CDR2 is SASEGT in the germline V gene. CDR3 protein: CASIFSAGTDYEQYF. CDR3 nucleotides: TGTGCCAGTATCTTTAGCGCCGGGACAGACTACGAGCAGTACTTC.

A few counts support this clone. V is TRBV7-3 and J is TRBJ2-7; 10 bases are shared with TRBD2. With V trimmed by 0 bases and J by 3 bases, 2 bases remained unmatched. The CDR3 extends over 15 amino acids. Per germline, CDR1 SGHTA and CDR2 FQGTGA. The CDR3 here is CASSLTSGRNYEQYF. Written as DNA, the CDR3 is TGTGCCAGCAGCTTAACTAGCGGGAGGAACTACGAGCAGTACTTC.

This clone turned up a few times. The CDR3 protein is CASSLAGGDEQFF. The CDR3, as DNA: TGTGCCAGCAGCTTAGCTGGGGGCGATGAGCAGTTCTTC. The V and J genes are TRBV7-9 and TRBJ2-1, with D perhaps matching TRBD1 (6 bases). V lost 0 bases, J lost 8 bases, and 8 bases lay in between. Germline V lookup: CDR1 SEHNR, CDR2 FQNEAQ (reference sequence). This CDR3 has 13 amino acids.